The clone carrying this T cell receptor (beta chain) was detected only a few times. Everyone who donated was a healthy Caucasian. These data are taken from a study of identical twins. Via MiXCR, TCRdb re-called the 5' RACE reads, giving one row per CDR3 protein. The table includes 410,000 or so distinct CDR3 sequences, about a fifth detected once. The CDR3 loop spans 11 amino acids. The germline gives CDR1 DFQATT, CDR2 SNEGSKA (reference sequence). This TCR derives from a man between 45 and 60 years old in good health. Material: naive T cells sorted from blood. This chain links TRBV20-1 with TRBJ2-1; no reliable D call. The CDR3: CSSSSYNEQFF. DNA of the CDR3: TGCAGCTCTTCCTCCTACAATGAGCAGTTCTTC.